This T cell receptor (beta chain) appears in the sequencing data of a study of monozygotic twins with cystic fibrosis. Study-wide points: Nucleotide-identical clonotype sharing was significantly higher within monozygotic CF twin pairs than between unrelated CF individuals. Low clonality (median roughly 0.0095) suggested a mostly naive repertoire. In this small cohort, shared CDR3 numbers showed no association with age, concordance or disease severity.

This CDR3 comprises 13 residues. Between the trimmed V and J ends, which lost 5 bases and 3 bases, there was a span of 11 bases. Per germline, CDR1 MGHRA and CDR2 YSYEKL. The assay was immunoSEQ multiplex PCR, and TCRdb's table has in-frame clones only and misses some. The sample records under 20,000 clones, approximately 97% being singletons. This clone was observed a single time. Its antigen is not known. V and J are TRBV4-1 and TRBJ2-7; the D is unclear. The source is a woman aged 30 to 39 with cystic fibrosis. The source material was blood. The CDR3 sequence is CASSEMGFYEQYF. CDR3 nucleotide sequence: TGCGCCAGCAGCGAGATGGGGTTCTACGAGCAGTACTTC.